Following are 15 T cell receptor beta chains from one sample sequenced in a study of T-cell memory formation after mild COVID-19. Each CDR3 protein is one row after TCRdb ran MiXCR on the 5' RACE reads. The sample contains some 320,000 distinct CDR3 sequences, approximately 15% of which appear only once. Sequencing was done on a sample of PBMCs or a T cell subset sorted from them (not recorded which). The receptors were gathered from a man younger than 35 who had mild COVID-19 (a few samples of this study predate the infection). Cell type and time point are not known.

This clonotype was seen many times. This rearrangement joins TRBV4-1 to TRBJ2-1; D uncertain. V was shortened by 1 base and J by 5 bases, with 6 bases between the two germline ends. Germline CDR1 is MGHRA and CDR2 is YSYEKL. The CDR3 length is 13 residues. CDR3 in amino acids: CASSQVLDNEQFF. Written as DNA, the CDR3 is TGCGCCAGCAGCCAAGTTTTAGACAATGAGCAGTTCTTC.

This clonotype has just a few counts. V usage is TRBV14 and J usage is TRBJ2-2; possibly TRBD1 for D (6 bases). With 3 bases removed from V and 4 bases from J, the gap between germline ends came to 12 bases. Germline-derived CDR1 and CDR2 are SGHDN and FVKESK. The CDR3 loop spans 15 amino acids. CDR3 coding DNA: TGTGCCAGCAGCCACGCTAGGGGGTTCACCGGGGAGCTGTTTTTT. It encodes CASSHARGFTGELFF.

The chain has TRBV3-1 and TRBJ2-1; tentative D call: TRBD2 (6 bases). Germline CDR1 and CDR2: LGHDT and YNNKEL (reference sequence). This CDR3 has 16 residues. Trimming left V 0 bases short and J 6 bases short, with 15 bases between. CDR3 sequence (DNA): TGTGCCAGCAGCCAAGAGGGGGGAGAGGTGGGCAATGAGCAGTTCTTC. This sequence encodes CASSQEGGEVGNEQFF.

This clonotype turned up a few times. The chain carries TRBV12-3 or TRBV12-4 and TRBJ2-5, with TRBD1 matching over 8 bases. Unmatched junction bases numbered 7, after V lost 5 bases and J lost 2 bases. This CDR3 has 15 residues. In DNA, the CDR3 is TGTGCCAGCAGTCCCGGACAGGGCTTTCAAGAGACCCAGTACTTC. Amino acids: CASSPGQGFQETQYF.

This clonotype was seen more than once but under ten times. The V gene is TRBV6-2 or TRBV6-3, the J gene TRBJ2-5; maybe TRBD1 (5 bases). CDR1 is MNHEY and CDR2 is SVGEGT in the germline V gene. V lost 5 bases, J lost 1 base, and 11 bases lay in between. The CDR3 is made up of 14 amino acids. The CDR3 DNA reads as TGTGCCAGCAGTACACCGACAGTCCAAGAGACCCAGTACTTC. Its translation: CASSTPTVQETQYF.

The V and J genes are TRBV20-1 and TRBJ1-3; D is undetermined. The CDR3 length is 15 residues. Germline V CDR1 and CDR2: DFQATT, SNEGSKA (reference sequence). Trimming shortened V by 0 bases and J by 0 bases, and 9 bases separated the two germline ends. The CDR3 nucleotides read TGCAGTGCTAGAGATCGCACAGCCTCTGGAAACACCATATATTTT. Protein product: CSARDRTASGNTIYF.

The table lists this clonotype with a few counts. This chain joins TRBV4-2 and TRBJ1-2; 8 bases match TRBD1. Germline assignment: CDR1 LGHNA and CDR2 YNFKEQ. The CDR3 is 14 residues long. Trimming cost V 0 bases and J 4 bases; bases outside gene matches: 1. The CDR3 bases are TGTGCCAGCAGCCAAGAAGACAGGGGCTATGGCTACACCTTC. Translating it yields CASSQEDRGYGYTF.

This clonotype appeared many times. The chain is built from TRBV20-1 and TRBJ1-5; a weak D match, TRBD1 (5 bases). Trimming took 5 bases from V and 4 from J, leaving 9 bases between them. Germline loops: CDR1 DFQATT, CDR2 SNEGSKA (reference sequence). There are 12 residues in the CDR3. CDR3 region: CSASRGNQPQHF. CDR3 bases: TGCAGTGCTTCACGGGGGAATCAGCCCCAGCATTTT.

In the case of this clonotype: The junction departs from the called germline gene at one end, perhaps through a read error. The chain combines TRBV7-8 with TRBJ1-3, with D possibly TRBD1 on 5 matching bases. Germline V CDR1 and CDR2: SGHVS, FQNEAQ. The CDR3 is 13 amino acids. The CDR3 protein is CASSWGPGNTIYF. The DNA of the CDR3 is TGTGCCAGCAGCTGGGGACCTGGGAACACCATATATTTT.

This clonotype has just a few counts. The rearrangement joins TRBV27 to TRBJ2-5, with TRBD2 as a possible D gene (6 bases). The V end was cut by 5 bases, the J end by 2 bases, with 12 bases between. This CDR3 has 14 amino acids. Germline CDR1 and CDR2: MNHEY and SMNVEV (reference sequence). The CDR3, as DNA: TGTGCCAGCAGTCTAGGGAGGATTCAAGAGACCCAGTACTTC. The encoded protein is CASSLGRIQETQYF.

About this clonotype itself: One end of the junction is discordant with germline, which a read error may explain. V gene TRBV12-3 or TRBV12-4 combines with J gene TRBJ1-1; 10 bases align to TRBD1. The CDR3 consists of 13 residues. For the CDR3, the DNA is TGTGCCAGCAGATTAGGGACAGGGGATGAAGCTTTCTTT. Protein: CASRLGTGDEAFF.

This clonotype was recorded many times. J is TRBJ2-3 and V is TRBV6-6; D is unclear. There are 15 residues in the CDR3. Trimming took 6 bases from V and 4 from J, leaving 17 bases between them. Germline values: CDR1 MNHNY, CDR2 SVGAGI (reference sequence). The CDR3 sequence: CASSQVGLGSDTQYF. The CDR3 DNA is TGTGCCAGCAGCCAAGTCGGGCTGGGCTCAGATACGCAGTATTTT.

The V call is TRBV5-5, the J call TRBJ1-2; possibly TRBD1 for D (6 bases). Per germline, CDR1 SGHKS and CDR2 YYEKEE (reference sequence). The CDR3 sequence is 16 residues long. The V gene lost 0 bases and the J gene lost 5 bases, with 17 bases spanning the gap. The CDR3 protein is CASSLVMQGPKYGYTF. The DNA of the CDR3 is TGTGCCAGCAGCTTGGTTATGCAGGGGCCAAAGTATGGCTACACCTTC.

This clonotype was observed a handful of times. V gene TRBV21-1 combines with J gene TRBJ2-2; no DNA check was done on the table's D call, TRBD1. TRBV21-1 is recorded as a pseudogene. This CDR3 spans 15 amino acids. In nucleotides, the CDR3 is TGTGCCAGCAGCACAGGACAGGGGGACACCGGGGAGCTGTTTTTT. Encoded protein: CASSTGQGDTGELFF.

The table lists this clonotype with many counts. This chain uses TRBV20-1 with TRBJ2-5; D is uncertain. Per the germline V gene, CDR1 is DFQATT and CDR2 is SNEGSKA (reference sequence). The CDR3 extends over 15 amino acids. The ends were cut back, 0 bases at V and 1 base at J, with 12 bases in the middle. CDR3 coding DNA: TGCAGTGCTAGAGATAGATCTGGCGGCCAAGAGACCCAGTACTTC. Protein sequence: CSARDRSGGQETQYF.